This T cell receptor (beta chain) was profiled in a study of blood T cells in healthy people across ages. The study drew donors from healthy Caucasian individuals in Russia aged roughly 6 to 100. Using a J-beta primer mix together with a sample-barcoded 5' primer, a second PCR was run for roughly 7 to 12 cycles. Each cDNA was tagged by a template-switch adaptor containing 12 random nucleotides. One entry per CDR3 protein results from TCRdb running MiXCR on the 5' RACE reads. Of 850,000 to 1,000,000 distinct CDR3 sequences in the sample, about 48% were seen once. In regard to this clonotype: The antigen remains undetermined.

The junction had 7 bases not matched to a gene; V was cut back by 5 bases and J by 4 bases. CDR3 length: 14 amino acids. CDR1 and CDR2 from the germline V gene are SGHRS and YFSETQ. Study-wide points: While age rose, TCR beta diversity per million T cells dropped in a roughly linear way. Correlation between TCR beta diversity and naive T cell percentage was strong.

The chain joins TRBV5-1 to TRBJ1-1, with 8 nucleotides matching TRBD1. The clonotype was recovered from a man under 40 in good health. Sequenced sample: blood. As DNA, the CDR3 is TGCGCCAGCAGATTGACAGGGGAAGGCACTGAAGCTTTCTTT. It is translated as CASRLTGEGTEAFF.